This T cell receptor (beta chain) was captured in a study of blood T cell repertoires in COVID-19. Background on the study: PBMCs, B-cell-depleted T cells, or T cells were the source of the cDNA or gDNA that made up the material.

The protocol was immunoSEQ multiplex PCR, while the TCRdb copy is restricted to in-frame clones and leaves out a portion. The sample records 70,000 or so clones, 90% being singletons. With 0 bases removed from V and 1 base from J, the gap between germline ends came to 16 bases. Germline CDR1 is SGHRS and CDR2 is YFSETQ. The CDR3 spans 17 residues. This chain uses TRBV5-1 with TRBJ1-1; perhaps TRBD1 as D (5 bases). The sample comprised peripheral blood. The clonotype originates from a man aged 50 to 60 with acute or convalescent COVID-19. Here the CDR3 DNA reads TGCGCCAGCAGCTTGGGGATACAGGATATAAGGAACACTGAAGCTTTCTTT. Translation: CASSLGIQDIRNTEAFF.